A selection of T cell receptor beta chains follows, all from one sample in a study of regulatory T cells in long-lasting Graves disease. TCRdb fed the multiplex PCR reads into MiXCR, producing one record per CDR3 protein. The sample consists of 600,000 to 650,000 distinct CDR3 sequences, under 20% of them appearing once. The same data also went into a second study, on T cells in Graves' hyperthyroidism and ophthalmopathy.

The starting material was peripheral blood mononuclear cells (PBMCs), obtained at new diagnosis, from a patient treated with antithyroid drugs. These receptor sequences come from a woman aged 25-40 years with Graves disease. CDR3s include the opening cysteine and the closing phenylalanine or tryptophan. Each record gives: J gene, D gene, clone size, V gene, CDR3 protein, CDR3 DNA. D genes are given only for firm matches. Clone sizes are given selectively: once, few, many, or a class where the clone is expanded.

>TRBJ2-7|.|few|TRBV19
CASSIVDALPGEQYF
TGTGCCAGTAGTATAGTTGACGCCCTTCCGGGGGAGCAGTACTTC
>TRBJ1-3|.|.|TRBV2
CASSELGAFSGNTICF
TGTGCCAGCAGTGAATTAGGCGCCTTCTCTGGAAACACCATATGTTTT
>TRBJ2-7|TRBD1|.|TRBV7-9
CASSTRTGANEQYF
TGTGCCAGCAGCACCCGAACAGGGGCCAACGAGCAGTACTTC
>TRBJ1-1|.|many|TRBV11-1
CASSLTDTRNTEAFF
TGTGCCAGCAGCCTAACCGACACCAGGAACACTGAAGCTTTCTTT
>TRBJ2-1|.|.|TRBV19
CASSPPLAAAYNEQFF
TGTGCCAGCTCACCACCTTTAGCGGCCGCCTACAATGAGCAGTTCTTC
>TRBJ2-7|TRBD1|many|TRBV9
CASSVGQYSYEQYF
TGTGCCAGCAGCGTGGGACAGTACTCCTACGAGCAGTACTTC
>TRBJ2-7|.|few|TRBV9
CASSAYTAGRQYF
TGTGCCAGCAGCGCTTATACGGCGGGGAGGCAGTACTTC
>TRBJ1-3|.|few|TRBV30
CAWSFSGSSGNTIYF
TGTGCCTGGAGTTTCTCAGGATCCTCTGGAAACACCATATATTTT
>TRBJ2-5|.|few|TRBV29-1
CSVDRETQYF
TGCAGCGTTGACCGGGAGACCCAGTACTTC
>TRBJ2-1|TRBD2|.|TRBV15
CATSRDRSLAGNEQFF
TGTGCCACCAGCAGAGACAGGAGCCTAGCGGGCAATGAGCAGTTCTTC
>TRBJ2-1|TRBD2|few|TRBV20-1
CSAMRLAGTSSYNEQFF
TGCAGTGCTATGAGACTAGCGGGGACGAGCTCCTACAATGAGCAGTTCTTC
>TRBJ2-1|TRBD2|few|TRBV7-2
CASSLVSGTSGNEQFF
TGTGCCAGCAGCTTAGTATCAGGGACTAGCGGGAATGAGCAGTTCTTC
>TRBJ1-6|.|few|TRBV7-9
CASSRGTAYSPLHF
TGTGCCAGCAGCAGAGGGACGGCGTATTCACCCCTCCACTTT
>TRBJ2-2|.|few|TRBV18
CASSSTGINTGELFF
TGTGCCAGCTCGTCCACAGGGATCAACACCGGGGAGCTGTTTTTT
>TRBJ1-5|TRBD1|.|TRBV6-1
CASIPGQGRSQPQHF
TGTGCCAGCATCCCTGGACAGGGTCGCAGTCAGCCCCAGCATTTT
>TRBJ1-3|.|many|TRBV28
CASSSGQGGRNTIYF
TGTGCCAGCAGCTCAGGACAAGGTGGTCGAAACACCATATATTTT
>TRBJ1-1|TRBD1|many|TRBV3-1
CASSPRDREEKAFF
TGTGCCAGCAGCCCCCGGGACAGGGAGGAAAAAGCTTTCTTT